This T cell receptor beta chain was observed in a study of blood T cell repertoires in COVID-19. Study-level background: Samples came from the United States, Italy and Spain, spanning acute and convalescent COVID-19. In each case, the material was cDNA or gDNA derived from T cells, B-cell-depleted T cells, or PBMCs.

CDR3 length: 15 residues. Germline CDR1 SGHRS, CDR2 YFSETQ. With 5 bases clipped from V and 3 bases from J, the junction kept 9 bases outside the gene matches. As processed by the authors: Counts of nucleated cells, estimated from reference gene primer amplification, were obtained. Only in-frame clones appear in the TCRdb table, and some are missing; sequencing was by immunoSEQ multiplex PCR. V and J calls and clone size are given by that table; D and trimming were obtained from the DNA. The sample contains fewer than 400,000 clones, 85% of which appear only once. This clone is a singleton in its sample.

Source material: peripheral blood. The chain uses TRBV5-1 and TRBJ2-7; 9 bases fit TRBD1. The receptor was derived from a woman younger than 30 with acute or convalescent COVID-19. DNA for the CDR3: TGCGCCAGCAGACAAGGCCGGGACAGGGACTACGAGCAGTACTTC. This codes for CASRQGRDRDYEQYF.